The present entry profiles one T cell receptor (beta chain) with its context. What it binds is unknown. This was a deep-level run. Only in-frame clones appear in the TCRdb table, and some are missing; sequencing was by immunoSEQ multiplex PCR. In the table there are about 470,000 clones, around 75% of which are singletons. This entry comes from a study of shared clonotypes between healthy human individuals. Study-wide results and limits: Only blood underwent sampling, and tissue repertoires likely differ. Genetic and exposure-history diversity was limited by the few donors.

V shed 2 bases and J shed 5 bases, with 6 bases lying between them. From germline, CDR1 is GTSNPN and CDR2 SVGIG (reference sequence). The CDR3 consists of 11 residues. Unsorted samples, those not sorted, used roughly 100 million PBMCs for genomic DNA. The receptor's source is a woman between 40 and 50 years old in good health. Some clones in this sample may be carry-over from other donors' samples. The chain uses TRBV30 and TRBJ2-5; D uncertain. The specimen was PBMCs. CDR3 coding DNA: TGTGCCTGGAGTCTCAGGGAGACCCAGTACTTC. It is translated as CAWSLRETQYF.